This TCR beta chain was observed in a study of CD8 T cells in ankylosing spondylitis. This clonotype was counted a few times. Its antigen is unidentified. Study observations and caveats: Several highly homologous variants made up a TCR beta motif, and this motif appeared characteristic of ankylosing spondylitis blood. Some of these motif variants have turned up before, in reports on reactive arthritis synovial fluid and blood. In ankylosing spondylitis patients, matched synovial fluid reportedly showed significant enrichment of disease-linked clones. Peripheral blood held disease-linked clones only at relatively low frequency, and these were CD8+.

In making TCR beta libraries, quantitative 5'-RACE with molecular barcodes was used. TCRdb analysed the 5' RACE reads with MiXCR anew, one entry per CDR3 protein. Of more than 600,000 distinct CDR3 sequences listed, 15% to 20% are singletons. The CDR3 runs to 18 residues. The germline CDR1 and CDR2 sequences are PRHDT and FYEKMQ (reference sequence). The ends lost 0 bases at V and 0 bases at J; junction bases unmatched: 6. This TCR derives from a male donor with ankylosing spondylitis. The chain joins TRBV13 to TRBJ2-2, with 8 nucleotides matching TRBD2. The specimen sequenced was blood, either unsorted or a sorted T cell fraction (not recorded which). CDR3 residues: CASSLGIGLAANTGELFF. The CDR3 DNA follows: TGTGCCAGCAGCTTAGGCATCGGACTAGCCGCGAACACCGGGGAGCTGTTTTTT. The complete variable domain, with remaining parts taken from reference TRBV13 and TRBJ2-2, reads AAGVIQSPRHLIKEKRETATLKCYPIPRHDTVYWYQQGPGQDPQFLISFYEKMQSDKGSIPDRFSAQQFSDYHSELNMSSLELGDSALYFCASSLGIGLAANTGELFFGEGSRLTVL.